A selection of T cell receptor beta chains follows, all from one sample in a study of chemoradiotherapy in HPV16-positive cancers. Measured with immunoSEQ multiplex PCR; TCRdb has only the in-frame clones, and not every one. The top ten clones hold roughly 5.7% of a sample with about 12,000 clones, about 85% of them seen once. The sample was blood, taken from a patient who underwent chemoradiotherapy. All receptors derive from a human donor with HPV-associated anogenital cancer. CDR3s include the opening cysteine and the closing phenylalanine or tryptophan. A D gene is named only where the DNA matches it firmly. Size is stated for part of the rows, as once, few or many counts, or as a class when the clone is expanded.

d_gene | abundance | j_gene | v_gene | CDR3aa | CDR3nt
- | - | TRBJ2-2 | TRBV30 | CAWSSQGVGRSFGIGELFF | TGTGCCTGGAGTAGTCAGGGGGTCGGGAGGAGTTTCGGCATCGGGGAGCTGTTTTTT
TRBD2 | - | TRBJ2-5 | TRBV9 | CASSLRLAGAETQYF | TGTGCCAGCAGCCTGAGACTAGCGGGGGCAGAGACCCAGTACTTC
- | - | TRBJ2-4 | TRBV10-3 | CAIIGVGEKTLNIQYF | TGTGCCATCATTGGGGTAGGGGAAAAGACCCTAAACATTCAGTACTTC
- | - | TRBJ2-5 | TRBV5-1 | CASSSGMTETQYF | TGCGCCAGCAGCTCGGGTATGACAGAGACCCAGTACTTC
- | - | TRBJ1-4 | TRBV7-9 | CASSLGSGTMSEKLFF | TGTGCCAGCAGCTTAGGTTCCGGGACAATGAGCGAAAAACTGTTTTTT
TRBD2 | - | TRBJ2-1 | TRBV18 | CASSPPGSGGAYNEQFF | TGTGCCAGCTCACCACCCGGTAGCGGGGGGGCATACAATGAGCAGTTCTTC
TRBD2 | - | TRBJ2-3 | TRBV10-3 | CAISEFRGGPGTDTQYF | TGTGCCATCAGTGAGTTCCGGGGGGGGCCCGGCACAGATACGCAGTATTTT
- | - | TRBJ1-1 | TRBV29-1 | CSVRPGLSIVMNTEAFF | TGCAGCGTTCGGCCGGGACTCTCAATAGTGATGAACACTGAAGCTTTCTTT
TRBD1 | - | TRBJ1-1 | TRBV9 | CASNRIGQGNTEAFF | TGTGCCAGCAATCGTATAGGACAGGGGAACACTGAAGCTTTCTTT
- | - | TRBJ1-1 | TRBV7-9 | CASSLSPLRKGKTEAFF | TGTGCCAGCAGCTTAAGCCCCTTGCGGAAAGGGAAGACTGAAGCTTTCTTT
- | - | TRBJ1-1 | TRBV6-5 | CASSLQENTEAFF | TGTGCCAGCAGTTTACAGGAGAACACTGAAGCTTTCTTT
TRBD1 | - | TRBJ1-3 | TRBV4-1 | CASSLTQRDSSGNTIYF | TGCGCCAGCAGCCTCACTCAAAGGGACAGCTCTGGAAACACCATATATTTT
TRBD2 | - | TRBJ2-5 | TRBV15 | CATSRGGKGGETQYF | TGTGCCACCAGCAGGGGAGGGAAAGGAGGAGAGACCCAGTACTTC
- | - | TRBJ2-3 | TRBV4-2 | CASSQAQGLGPDTQYF | TGTGCCAGCAGCCAAGCCCAAGGGTTAGGGCCAGATACGCAGTATTTT
TRBD1 | - | TRBJ1-1 | TRBV7-8 | CASSADRGRAKAFF | TGTGCCAGCAGCGCGGACAGGGGACGAGCGAAAGCTTTCTTT
TRBD1 | once | TRBJ1-2 | TRBV5-1 | CASSLGTGNYGYTF | TGCGCCAGCAGCTTGGGGACAGGGAACTATGGCTACACCTTC